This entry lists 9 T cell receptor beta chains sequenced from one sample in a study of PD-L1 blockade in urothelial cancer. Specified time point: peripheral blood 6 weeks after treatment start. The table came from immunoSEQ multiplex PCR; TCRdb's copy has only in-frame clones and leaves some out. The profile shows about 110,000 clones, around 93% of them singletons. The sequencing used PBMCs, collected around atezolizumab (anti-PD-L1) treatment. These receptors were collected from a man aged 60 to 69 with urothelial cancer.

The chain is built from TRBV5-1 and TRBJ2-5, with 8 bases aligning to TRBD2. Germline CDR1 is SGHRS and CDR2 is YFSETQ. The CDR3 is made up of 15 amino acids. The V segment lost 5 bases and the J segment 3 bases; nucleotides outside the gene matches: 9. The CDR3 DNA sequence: TGCGCCAGCAGTAAGGACGGGACTAGGGAAGAGACCCAGTACTTC. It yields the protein CASSKDGTREETQYF.

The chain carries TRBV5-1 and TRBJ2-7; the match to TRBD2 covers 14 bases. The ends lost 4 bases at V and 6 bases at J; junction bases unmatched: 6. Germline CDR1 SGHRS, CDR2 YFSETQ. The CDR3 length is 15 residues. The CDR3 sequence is CASSPGLAGVSEQYF. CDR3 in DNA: TGCGCCAGCAGCCCGGGACTAGCGGGAGTATCCGAGCAGTACTTC. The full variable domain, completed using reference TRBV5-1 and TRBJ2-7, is KAGVTQTPRYLIKTRGQQVTLSCSPISGHRSVSWYQQTPGQGLQFLFEYFSETQRNKGNFPGRFSGRQFSNSRSEMNVSTLELGDSALYLCASSPGLAGVSEQYFGPGTRLTVT.

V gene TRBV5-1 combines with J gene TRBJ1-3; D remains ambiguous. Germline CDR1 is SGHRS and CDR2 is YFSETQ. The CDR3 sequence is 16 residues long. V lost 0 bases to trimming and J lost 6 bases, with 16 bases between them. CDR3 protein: CASSLAPGPLENTIYF. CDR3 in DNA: TGCGCCAGCAGCTTGGCCCCTGGGCCACTCGAAAACACCATATATTTT.

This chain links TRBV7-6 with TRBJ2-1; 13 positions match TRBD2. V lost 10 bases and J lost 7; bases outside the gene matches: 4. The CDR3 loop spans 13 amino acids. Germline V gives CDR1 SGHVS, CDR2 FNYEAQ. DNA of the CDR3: TGTGCCAACCCGACTAGCGGGAGGAATGAGCAGTTCTTC. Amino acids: CANPTSGRNEQFF.

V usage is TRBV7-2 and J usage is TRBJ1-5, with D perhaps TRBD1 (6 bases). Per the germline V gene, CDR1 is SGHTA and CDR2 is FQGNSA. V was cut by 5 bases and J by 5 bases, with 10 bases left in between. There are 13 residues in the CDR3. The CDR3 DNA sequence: TGTGCCAGCAGCGGGAACAGGGATCAGCCCCAGCATTTT. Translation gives CASSGNRDQPQHF.

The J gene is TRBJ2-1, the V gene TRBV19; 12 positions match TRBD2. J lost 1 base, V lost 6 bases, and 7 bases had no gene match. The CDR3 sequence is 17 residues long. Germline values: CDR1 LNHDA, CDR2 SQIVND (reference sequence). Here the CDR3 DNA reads TGTGCCAGTAGCACTAGCGGGGGGACCTTATCCTACAATGAGCAGTTCTTC. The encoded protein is CASSTSGGTLSYNEQFF.

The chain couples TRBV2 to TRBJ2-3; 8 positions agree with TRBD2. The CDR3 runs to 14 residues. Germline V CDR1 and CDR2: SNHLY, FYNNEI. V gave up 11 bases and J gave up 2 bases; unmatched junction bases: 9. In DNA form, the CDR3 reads TGTGCCGGAAACGGGGGGGACGACACAGATACGCAGTATTTT. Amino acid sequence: CAGNGGDDTDTQYF.

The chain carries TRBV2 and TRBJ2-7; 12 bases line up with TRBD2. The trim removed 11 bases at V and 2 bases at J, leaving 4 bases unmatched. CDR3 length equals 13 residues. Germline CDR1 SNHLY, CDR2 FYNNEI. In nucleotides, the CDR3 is TGTGCCGGGGGGACTAGCGGGCCCTACGAGCAGTACTTC. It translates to CAGGTSGPYEQYF.

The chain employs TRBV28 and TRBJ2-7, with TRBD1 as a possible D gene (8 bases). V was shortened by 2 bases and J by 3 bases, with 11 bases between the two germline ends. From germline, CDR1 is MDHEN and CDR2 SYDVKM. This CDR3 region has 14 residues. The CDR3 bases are TGTGCCAGCAGTTTAACAGGGGGGGTCTACGAGCAGTACTTC. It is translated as CASSLTGGVYEQYF.